This T cell receptor (beta chain) is drawn from a study of low-dose radiotherapy and immunotherapy resistance in tumors. Across the study: The fractionation for Cohort 1 was 0.5 Gy per fraction every 2 weeks, totaling 6.5 Gy. Over 26 weeks, cohort 2 got 1 Gy every two weeks, reaching 13 Gy.

Indicated time point: after trial treatment. The treatment denotes: LDRT plus nivolumab, ipilimumab, low-dose cyclophosphamide and aspirin (RACIN trial). Nivolumab, ipilimumab, aspirin, low-dose cyclophosphamide and low-dose radiotherapy were given to donors. This clonotype occurred a few times. Germline loops: CDR1 SGHKS, CDR2 YYEKEE (reference sequence). The length of the CDR3 is 16 residues. V was shortened by 0 bases and J by 2 bases, with 11 bases between the two germline ends. TRAV and TRBV primers primed cDNA for both TCRalpha and TCRbeta. The TCRs were subjected to amplification over roughly 18 PCR cycles employing a constant-region primer in conjunction with a V-primer adapter. Isolated mRNA underwent amplification via in vitro transcription. TCRdb redid the calling of the reads with MiXCR, one entry per CDR3 protein. The sample records 65,000 to 95,000 distinct CDR3 sequences, 15% to 20% being singletons.

Sequenced here: PBMCs, sampled after low-dose radiotherapy plus immunotherapy. The genes are TRBV5-5 and TRBJ2-2; tentative D call: TRBD1 (6 bases). This TCR was sampled from a male donor with prostate cancer. The CDR3 loop reads CASSLVGHTNTGELFF. The DNA of the CDR3 is TGTGCCAGCAGCTTGGTGGGACACACAAACACCGGGGAGCTGTTTTTT.